These 25 T cell receptor beta chains originate from one sample sequenced in a study of tissue T cells after allogeneic stem cell transplantation. As to time point: mouse harvest day 14 after allogeneic transplant. The graft held 10^6 splenic CD5+ T cells and 10^7 T-cell-depleted bone marrow cells. TCRdb's table, derived via immunoSEQ multiplex PCR, lists solely in-frame clones and lacks some. The sample lists 7,800 or so clones; about a third were seen once. The sequenced sample consisted of skin. The source of these receptors is a female BALB/c mouse given C57BL/6 T cells with graft-versus-host disease after an allogeneic hematopoietic cell transplant.

This clone ranks as medium-sized. The germline and genes are mouse ones. The CDR3 end falls 1 residue outside the read, so it is completed with the germline J gene. The chain has TRBV23 and TRBJ2-7. The germline V gene encodes CDR1 KGHTA and CDR2 FQNQQP. The CDR3 loop spans 15 amino acids. Here the CDR3 reads CSSSQSMGRSYEQYF. CDR3 DNA (partial): TGCTCCAGCAGTCAATCGATGGGGCGCTCCTATGAACAGTAC.

This clone has just a few counts. The genes and germline here are from mouse. From the germline J gene comes the end of the CDR3, since the read stops 1 residue before it. V and J are TRBV26 and TRBJ2-2; D is unclear. Germline lookup yields CDR1 KGHPV and CDR2 FQNQEV (reference sequence). CDR3 length: 13 residues. Trimming removed 0 bases at V and 3 bases at J, with 2 bases between. Incomplete CDR3 DNA: TGTGCCAGCAGTCTGTCCCACACCGGGCAGCTCTAC. It yields the protein CASSLSHTGQLY. The CDR3 reads in full as CASSLSHTGQLYF.

A word on this clone: Each gene name is a mouse one. The sequence runs out 1 residue before the end of the CDR3; the remainder is reconstructed from the germline J gene. V gene TRBV23 combines with J gene TRBJ2-3; the D call in the table, TRBD1, was not verified against the DNA. The CDR3 spans 13 residues. Germline CDR1 reads KGHTA; CDR2 reads FQNQQP. Partial CDR3 DNA: TGCTCCAGCAGTCCTCGGACAGGGGAAACGCTGTAT. Translating it yields CSSSPRTGETLY. The whole CDR3 is CSSSPRTGETLYF.

This clone has a handful of counts. The genes and germline here are from mouse. The read halts 1 residue ahead of the CDR3 end, with the missing end drawn from the germline J gene. The chain joins TRBV13-3 to TRBJ1-4; D is uncertain. Trimming removed 1 base from V and 3 bases from J, with 4 bases in between. This CDR3 comprises 13 residues. The germline V gene encodes CDR1 NNHDY and CDR2 SYVADS. The CDR3 spells CASSDWTNERLFF. The CDR3 bases that were read are TGTGCCAGCAGTGATTGGACCAACGAAAGATTATTT.

Notes on this clone: Gene names refer to mouse genes. The CDR3 end is not reached by the read, which stops 1 residue before it; the germline J gene fills it in. The rearrangement uses TRBV3 and TRBJ2-4, with a weak D call TRBD1 (6 bases). The germline V and J ends were trimmed by 4 bases and 6 bases, with 8 bases remaining between them. The CDR3 spans 12 residues. Germline loops: CDR1 SNHLY, CDR2 FYNGKV (reference sequence). CDR3 bases read: TGTGCCAGCAGCTCCGACAGGAACACCTTGTAC. Translation gives CASSSDRNTLY. The whole CDR3 sequence is CASSSDRNTLYF.

With respect to this clone: Gene names are mouse gene names. CDR3 in amino acids: CASRLLGGTYEQYF. The DNA read from the CDR3 is TGTGCCAGCAGATTACTGGGGGGGACCTATGAACAGTAC. The chain employs TRBV26 and TRBJ2-7, with TRBD2 matching 10 bases. Read sequence stops 1 residue before the CDR3 end, and the germline J gene provides the missing end. CDR3 length equals 14 residues. Trimming at V came to 6 bases and at J to 2 bases, leaving 4 bases not matched to a gene. The germline V gene encodes CDR1 KGHPV and CDR2 FQNQEV (reference sequence).

As concerns this clone: The genes are named according to mouse. The read finishes 1 residue shy of the CDR3 end, and the germline J gene is used to complete it. The chain couples TRBV26 to TRBJ2-7; D remains unclear. The CDR3 contains 14 residues. Between the trimmed V and J ends, which lost 0 bases and 0 bases, there was a span of 6 bases. Looked up from germline, CDR1 is KGHPV and CDR2 is FQNQEV (reference sequence). The DNA read from the CDR3 is TGTGCCAGCAGTCTGTCTTGGAGCTCCTATGAACAGTAC. It codes for CASSLSWSSYEQY. The entire CDR3 is CASSLSWSSYEQYF.

This clone has only a few counts. Gene names denote mouse genes. The CDR3 protein is CASSLDNSGNTLYF. The sequenced CDR3 bases are TGTGCCAGCAGCCTCGACAATTCTGGAAATACGCTCTAT. V usage is TRBV2 and J usage is TRBJ1-3; D is unclear. The read is 1 residue too short to cover the CDR3 end, so that end is filled in from the germline J gene. Germline CDR1 reads LGHNA; CDR2 reads YSYQKL. Trimming left V 4 bases short and J 0 bases short, with 7 bases between. This CDR3 is built from 14 residues.

On this clone itself: All gene names here are mouse names. The DNA ends 1 residue before the CDR3 does, and the rest of the CDR3 is filled in from the germline J gene. This rearrangement joins TRBV20 to TRBJ1-3, with no clear D. The germline V gene encodes CDR1 GFQATS and CDR2 STVNSAI. Deletions cut 0 bases from V and 0 bases from J, with 6 bases between. The CDR3 has 14 residues. The CDR3 here is CGARDWFSGNTLYF. The sequenced part of the CDR3 DNA is TGTGGTGCTAGGGATTGGTTTTCTGGAAATACGCTCTAT.

Concerning this clone itself: Mouse names are used for the genes. Read sequence stops 1 residue before the CDR3 end, and the germline J gene provides the missing end. This sequence joins TRBV26 and TRBJ1-4, with unresolved D. Germline CDR1 is KGHPV and CDR2 is FQNQEV (reference sequence). The length of the CDR3 is 14 residues. The V and J ends lost 2 bases and 0 bases respectively, with 4 bases between them. The sequenced part of the CDR3 DNA is TGTGCCAGCAGTCTGACCATTTCCAACGAAAGATTATTT. Translating gives CASSLTISNERLF. The full CDR3 is CASSLTISNERLFF. Drawing the rest from reference TRBV26 and TRBJ1-4, the complete variable domain is NSKVIQTPRYLVKGQGQKAKMRCIPEKGHPVVFWYQQNKNNEFKFLINFQNQEVLQQIDMTEKRFSAECPSNSPCSLEIQSSEAGDSALYLCASSLTISNERLFFGHGTKLSVL.

A remark on this clone: The listed genes are named as in mouse. Sequencing ends 1 residue short of the CDR3 end; the germline J gene provides the rest. The V and J genes are TRBV15 and TRBJ2-3; D not resolved. Germline CDR1 is SGHND and CDR2 is FRSKSL. Trimming pared 1 base from V and 1 base from J, leaving 6 bases between. This CDR3 is built from 14 residues. The CDR3 here is CASSLGVGAETLYF. The CDR3 DNA, read in part, is TGTGCCAGCAGTTTAGGCGTGGGTGCAGAAACGCTGTAT.

A remark on this clone: Gene names denote mouse genes. The read terminates 1 residue before the CDR3 end, so the remaining end is supplied by the germline J gene. This chain connects TRBV26 to TRBJ1-1; 7 bases agree with TRBD1. Germline V gene data show CDR1 as KGHPV and CDR2 as FQNQEV (reference sequence). V lost 6 bases, J lost 0 bases, and 4 bases stayed unmatched. The CDR3 runs to 14 residues. CDR3 protein: CASRRGQSNTEVFF. The CDR3 DNA, read in part, is TGTGCCAGCAGGAGGGGACAGTCAAACACAGAAGTCTTC.

This clone is termed medium-sized (0.01 to 0.1%). Gene names are the mouse ones. Coverage ceases 1 residue before the CDR3 finishes, and the germline J gene fills in the end. The chain has TRBV31 and TRBJ2-7, with 9 bases that match TRBD1. Germline CDR1 reads GKSSPN; CDR2 reads SITVG. J was trimmed by 7 bases and V by 0 bases; bases with no gene match: 4. The CDR3 runs 13 residues. CDR3 DNA (partial): TGTGCCTGGAGTCTACAGGGGGCTGGGGAACAGTAC. It yields the protein CAWSLQGAGEQY. In full, the CDR3 reads CAWSLQGAGEQYF.

A remark on this clone: Gene names denote mouse genes. The CDR3 end is not reached by the read, which stops 1 residue before it; the germline J gene fills it in. This sequence joins TRBV22 and TRBJ2-5; the table names TRBD1, a call not compared with the DNA. TRBV22 is an annotated pseudogene. This CDR3 spans 14 amino acids. This CDR3 is CASSWTGRRDTQYF. The part of the CDR3 DNA that was read is TGTGCCAGCAGTTGGACAGGGAGAAGAGACACCCAGTAC.

Comments on this clone: Any gene name here is a mouse gene name. The read ends 1 residue before the CDR3 terminus; that terminus is restored from the germline J gene. The sample holds other DNA sequences that translate to the same CDR3. The J gene is TRBJ1-3, the V gene TRBV26; D not resolved. Between the trimmed V and J ends, which lost 6 bases and 0 bases, there was a span of 9 bases. In germline, CDR1 is KGHPV, CDR2 FQNQEV (reference sequence). CDR3 length equals 14 residues. The CDR3 loop reads CASSPGNSGNTLYF. CDR3 DNA (partial): TGTGCCAGCAGCCCTGGAAATTCTGGAAATACGCTCTAT.

Of note for this clone: Germline and genes: mouse. The sequence runs out 1 residue before the end of the CDR3; the remainder is reconstructed from the germline J gene. The rearrangement uses TRBV5 and TRBJ1-1, with unresolved D. Germline V gives CDR1 LGHNA, CDR2 YNLKQL (reference sequence). The germline V and J ends were trimmed by 2 bases and 1 base, with 5 bases remaining between them. This CDR3 contains 13 residues. CDR3 DNA (partial): TGTGCCAGCAGCCAAACAAGAAACACAGAAGTCTTC. Amino acids: CASSQTRNTEVF. The CDR3 in its entirety is CASSQTRNTEVFF.

Regarding this clone: Gene and germline names: mouse. The part of the CDR3 DNA that was read is TGTGCCAGCGCCGGGCCGACCAGGGGTGAACAGTAC. Translation gives CASAGPTRGEQY. The CDR3 reads in full as CASAGPTRGEQYF. V and J are TRBV13-2 and TRBJ2-7, with D possibly TRBD1 on 6 matching bases. The CDR3 end falls 1 residue outside the read, so it is completed with the germline J gene. There are 13 residues in the CDR3. Germline CDR1 reads NNHNN; CDR2 reads SYGAGS (reference sequence). V lost 6 bases and J lost 6, with 16 bases in between.

As to this clone: All gene names here are mouse names. The CDR3 end lies 1 residue beyond the end of the read and is filled in from the germline J gene. This rearrangement joins TRBV23 to TRBJ1-1; TRBD1, as called in the table, went unchecked against the DNA. There are 13 residues in the CDR3. Per germline, CDR1 KGHTA and CDR2 FQNQQP. The CDR3 sequence is CSSSGQGGTEVFF. CDR3 bases read: TGCTCCAGCAGTGGACAGGGAGGCACAGAAGTCTTC.

About this clone itself: The germline and genes are mouse ones. The DNA ends 1 residue before the CDR3 does, and the rest of the CDR3 is filled in from the germline J gene. V usage is TRBV23 and J usage is TRBJ1-4. The germline V gene encodes CDR1 KGHTA and CDR2 FQNQQP. There are 13 residues in the CDR3. Here the CDR3 reads CSSSQVGNERLFF. CDR3 DNA, as far as it was read: TGCTCCAGCAGTCAAGTGGGGAACGAAAGATTATTT.

With regard to this clone: Any gene name here is a mouse gene name. Sequencing ends 1 residue short of the CDR3 end; the germline J gene provides the rest. J is TRBJ2-5 and V is TRBV26; the match to TRBD1 covers 7 bases. The trim removed 4 bases at V and 2 bases at J, leaving 3 bases unmatched. This CDR3 spans 14 amino acids. From germline, CDR1 is KGHPV and CDR2 FQNQEV (reference sequence). CDR3 protein: CASSPGTVQDTQYF. Partial CDR3 DNA: TGTGCCAGCAGTCCCGGGACAGTCCAAGACACCCAGTAC.

This clone was counted a few times. The gene names given are mouse names. The observed sequence ends 1 residue before the CDR3 terminus, with the missing tail filled in from the germline J gene. The rearrangement uses TRBV26 and TRBJ2-7; 14 nucleotides agree with TRBD2. Germline V gene lookup returns CDR1 KGHPV and CDR2 FQNQEV (reference sequence). The CDR3 totals 14 residues. V trimming: 4 bases; J trimming: 6 bases; junction bases outside the gene matches: 2. The part of the CDR3 DNA that was read is TGTGCCAGCAGTCGGGGACTGGGGGGGCCTGAACAGTAC. Translated, it gives CASSRGLGGPEQY. The whole CDR3 sequence is CASSRGLGGPEQYF.

This clone was seen only a few times. Gene labels here are mouse ones. The CDR3 extends 1 residue past the end of the read, so its final part is completed from the germline J gene. This chain joins TRBV12-1 and TRBJ1-4; weak D call: TRBD1 (6 bases). The CDR3 totals 15 residues. Germline V gives CDR1 SGHSN, CDR2 HYEKVE. The V end lost 0 bases, the J end lost 0 bases, and 7 bases lay between the germline ends. Here the CDR3 reads CASSLGTFSNERLFF. CDR3 DNA, as far as it was read: TGTGCCAGCTCTCTCGGGACATTTTCCAACGAAAGATTATTT.

This clone has a handful of counts. Germline and genes here are mouse. Read coverage stops 1 residue before the CDR3 terminus; the germline J gene supplies the remainder. The chain is built from TRBV14 and TRBJ2-2; D may be TRBD1 (5 bases). V was pared by 2 bases and J by 2 bases, with 10 bases between. Germline lookup yields CDR1 SGHDT and CDR2 FRDEAV. The CDR3 covers 15 residues. CDR3 DNA (partial): TGTGCCAGCAGTTTAGCCAGGGATAACACCGGGCAGCTCTAC. Amino acids: CASSLARDNTGQLY. The whole CDR3 reads CASSLARDNTGQLYF.

Comment on this clone: Gene names refer to mouse genes. The read terminates 1 residue before the CDR3 end, so the remaining end is supplied by the germline J gene. The chain couples TRBV3 to TRBJ1-1, with D possibly TRBD1 on 6 matching bases. The CDR3 length is 13 residues. Trimming pared 5 bases from V and 3 bases from J, leaving 10 bases between. The germline CDR1 and CDR2 sequences are SNHLY and FYNGKV (reference sequence). The CDR3 loop is CASSTRQDTEVFF. The DNA read from the CDR3 is TGTGCCAGCAGCACCCGACAGGACACAGAAGTCTTC.

This clone was recorded a few times. Gene names follow the mouse nomenclature. Read data end 1 residue before the CDR3 end; the end is taken from the germline J gene. The V and J genes are TRBV5 and TRBJ2-7; a weak D match, TRBD1 (6 bases). V was trimmed by 1 base and J by 2 bases, leaving 6 bases between them. Germline assignment: CDR1 LGHNA and CDR2 YNLKQL (reference sequence). The CDR3 totals 13 residues. Incomplete CDR3 DNA: TGTGCCAGCAGCCAAGGACAGGCCTATGAACAGTAC. This gives the protein CASSQGQAYEQY. The whole CDR3 is CASSQGQAYEQYF.